Shown below are 8 T cell receptor beta chains from a single sample sequenced in a study of control samples from healthy donors and cancer patients. Data came from immunoSEQ multiplex PCR; TCRdb stores just in-frame clones and leaves some out. The repertoire holds roughly 120,000 clones, with approximately 95% as singletons. Material: blood. The receptors were sampled from a man under 40 in good health.

To note about this clone: This sample also contains other DNA sequences that code for the same CDR3. This chain joins TRBV3-1 (or the pseudogene TRBV3-2) and TRBJ2-7, with D hard to call. Per the germline V gene, CDR1 is LGHDT and CDR2 is YNNKEL (reference sequence). V was trimmed by 1 base and J by 2 bases, leaving 3 bases between them. This CDR3 has 12 amino acids. CDR3 protein: CASSQVAYEQYF. The DNA of the CDR3 is TGTGCCAGCAGCCAAGTGGCCTACGAGCAGTACTTC.

The chain joins TRBV29-1 to TRBJ2-2, with a possible D match to TRBD1 (5 bases). The CDR3 contains 12 residues. V was trimmed by 5 bases and J by 2 bases, leaving 6 bases between them. The germline V gene has CDR1 SQVTM and CDR2 ANQGSEA. CDR3 sequence (DNA): TGCAGCGTTCAGGGTAACACCGGGGAGCTGTTTTTT. This encodes CSVQGNTGELFF.

The CDR3 DNA follows: TGTGCCAGCAGCTTGTTATCGACGGAGAATCAGCCCCAGCATTTT. Translated: CASSLLSTENQPQHF. The rearrangement uses TRBV5-5 and TRBJ1-5, with D unclear. Germline assignment: CDR1 SGHKS and CDR2 YYEKEE (reference sequence). The V gene lost 1 base and the J gene lost 4 bases, with 12 bases spanning the gap. The length of the CDR3 is 15 residues.

The V call is TRBV11-1, the J call TRBJ2-7, with 8 positions matching TRBD2. Germline-derived CDR1 and CDR2 are SGHAT and FQDESV (reference sequence). The CDR3 spans 15 residues. The V gene end was trimmed by 2 bases and the J gene end by 0 bases; junction bases not matched to a gene: 3. The CDR3 nucleotides are TGTGCCAGCAGCTTACGGGGGGGGAGCTCCTACGAGCAGTACTTC. This codes for CASSLRGGSSYEQYF.

The genes are TRBV11-3 and TRBJ1-1; D is undetermined. From germline, CDR1 is SGHNT and CDR2 YENEEA. Trimming took 5 bases from V and 0 from J, leaving 7 bases between them. The CDR3 sequence is 13 residues long. CDR3 sequence: CASSVEMNTEAFF. CDR3 nucleotide sequence: TGTGCCAGCAGCGTCGAGATGAACACTGAAGCTTTCTTT.

This sequence joins TRBV7-2 and TRBJ2-7, with D possibly TRBD2 on 5 matching bases. This CDR3 is 17 amino acids long. Trimming took off 1 base at V and 5 bases at J, with 21 bases between the two ends. CDR1 and CDR2 from the germline V gene are SGHTA and FQGNSA. The CDR3 region has the DNA TGTGCCAGCAGCTTAGAAGGTAGTTGGCGGGCGGCCCACGAGCAGTACTTC. Amino acid sequence: CASSLEGSWRAAHEQYF.

The chain combines TRBV29-1 with TRBJ2-3, with 10 bases that match TRBD1. Per germline, CDR1 SQVTM and CDR2 ANQGSEA. There are 14 residues in the CDR3. V shed 3 bases, J shed 4 bases, and the junction held 4 bases outside the gene matches. The CDR3 nucleotides are TGCAGCGTTGACTCGACAGGGGGCGCAGATACGCAGTATTTT. This codes for CSVDSTGGADTQYF.

This clone was detected a few times. J is TRBJ2-7 and V is TRBV7-2; D gene ambiguous. Trimming cost V 1 base and J 2 bases, with 12 bases left between them. CDR1 and CDR2 from the germline V gene are SGHTA and FQGNSA. The CDR3 sequence is 15 residues long. The DNA for the CDR3 is TGTGCCAGCAGCTTAGGGCCTCAGAGGACCTACGAGCAGTACTTC. Residues: CASSLGPQRTYEQYF. Filled out from reference TRBV7-2 and TRBJ2-7, the complete variable domain reads GAGVSQSPSNKVTEKGKDVELRCDPISGHTALYWYRQSLGQGLEFLIYFQGNSAPDKSGLPSDRFSAERTGGSVSTLTIQRTQQEDSAVYLCASSLGPQRTYEQYFGPGTRLTVT.